This T cell receptor (beta chain) was sequenced in a study of early stage breast cancer tumors. The V gene end was trimmed by 3 bases and the J gene end by 1 base; junction bases not matched to a gene: 7. The germline gives CDR1 SGHAT, CDR2 FQNNGV. The CDR3 is 16 amino acids. Sequencing used immunoSEQ multiplex PCR; TCRdb keeps in-frame clones, though not all of them. Among about 30,000 clones listed, approximately 75% were seen once. The rearrangement uses TRBV11-2 and TRBJ2-7, with 9 bases that match TRBD2. Sequenced sample: blood. This TCR came from a person in their fifties or sixties with breast cancer. In DNA, the CDR3 is TGTGCCAGCAGCTTGGCGGAGGCGGGAGGGTCCTACGAGCAGTACTTC. Translating gives CASSLAEAGGSYEQYF.